Listed below are T cell receptor beta chains from one sample, sequenced in a study of blood T cells in healthy people across ages. TCRdb analysed the 5' RACE reads with MiXCR anew, one entry per CDR3 protein. The sample has around 1.5 million distinct CDR3 sequences, about 40% seen once; the top ten hold 7.9%. Sequenced: blood. Receptors originate from a woman under 30 in good health. Each CDR3 is given with its conserved first and last residue. A D gene is named only where the DNA matches it firmly. Only some rows state a clone size, as once, few, many or a class for expanded clones.

J gene: TRBJ2-1
clone size: .
D gene: .
V gene: TRBV27
CDR3 DNA: TGTGCCGGCAGTTTTAGGGGGAGCTCCTACAATGAGCAGTTCTTC
CDR3 protein: CAGSFRGSSYNEQFF

J gene: TRBJ2-4
clone size: many
D gene: TRBD1
V gene: TRBV7-2
CDR3 DNA: TGTGCCAGCAGCCGCGGACAGGGCAACATTCAGTACTTC
CDR3 protein: CASSRGQGNIQYF

J gene: TRBJ2-3
clone size: .
D gene: TRBD2
V gene: TRBV20-1
CDR3 DNA: TGCAGTGCTAGAAAGGAACTAGCGGGAGTTAGAGATACGCAGTATTTT
CDR3 protein: CSARKELAGVRDTQYF

J gene: TRBJ1-2
clone size: few
D gene: .
V gene: TRBV10-3
CDR3 DNA: TGTGCCATCAGGGGGAATGAATTAGACTACACCTTC
CDR3 protein: CAIRGNELDYTF

J gene: TRBJ1-2
clone size: many
D gene: TRBD1
V gene: TRBV5-1
CDR3 DNA: TGCGCCAGCAGCTTTGGGTGGACAGGGCCCGGCGGCGGCTACACCTTC
CDR3 protein: CASSFGWTGPGGGYTF

J gene: TRBJ2-7
clone size: once
D gene: TRBD1
V gene: TRBV20-1
CDR3 DNA: TGCAGTGCCCAAGAACGAGACAGGGACTACGAGCAGTACTTC
CDR3 protein: CSAQERDRDYEQYF

J gene: TRBJ2-1
clone size: .
D gene: .
V gene: TRBV29-1
CDR3 DNA: TGCAGCGTTGATAAATTAGCGGTCTACAATGAGCAGTTCTTC
CDR3 protein: CSVDKLAVYNEQFF

J gene: TRBJ2-1
clone size: .
D gene: .
V gene: TRBV6-2/TRBV6-3
CDR3 DNA: TGTGCCAGCAGTTACTCGGAGGGCGACCAGTTCTTC
CDR3 protein: CASSYSEGDQFF

J gene: TRBJ1-2
clone size: .
D gene: .
V gene: TRBV19
CDR3 DNA: TGTGCCAGTAGTATAGAGGTCCTGCCACGAGGCTACACCTTC
CDR3 protein: CASSIEVLPRGYTF

J gene: TRBJ1-5
clone size: few
D gene: TRBD1
V gene: TRBV5-5
CDR3 DNA: TGTGCCAGCAGCTTGGCCGGACAGGGGGATCAGCCCCAGCATTTT
CDR3 protein: CASSLAGQGDQPQHF

J gene: TRBJ1-2
clone size: .
D gene: TRBD1
V gene: TRBV19
CDR3 DNA: TGTGCCAGTAGTAGCTGGACAGGGAGGGAAGAGGGCTACACCTTC
CDR3 protein: CASSSWTGREEGYTF

J gene: TRBJ2-1
clone size: many
D gene: TRBD2
V gene: TRBV20-1
CDR3 DNA: TGCAGTGCTAGAGAGCGGGGGGGTTACAATGAGCAGTTCTTC
CDR3 protein: CSARERGGYNEQFF

J gene: TRBJ2-3
clone size: .
D gene: TRBD2
V gene: TRBV20-1
CDR3 DNA: TGCAGTGCTAGAGATCTCGGGCTAGCGGGGGGGCCGAATACGCAGTATTTT
CDR3 protein: CSARDLGLAGGPNTQYF

J gene: TRBJ2-7
clone size: .
D gene: .
V gene: TRBV7-3
CDR3 DNA: TGTGCTAATCTGCTCGGAGGTCACTACGAGCAGTACTTC
CDR3 protein: CANLLGGHYEQYF

J gene: TRBJ2-1
clone size: .
D gene: .
V gene: TRBV20-1
CDR3 DNA: TGCAGTGCTAGAGCGGCCCCTTACAATGAGCAGTTCTTC
CDR3 protein: CSARAAPYNEQFF

J gene: TRBJ2-7
clone size: .
D gene: .
V gene: TRBV24-1
CDR3 DNA: TGTGCCACCAGTGATTCCAATCCGGGCAGGGACGAGCAGTACTTC
CDR3 protein: CATSDSNPGRDEQYF

J gene: TRBJ2-1
clone size: few
D gene: .
V gene: TRBV3-1
CDR3 DNA: TGTGCCAGCAGCCAAAGGGGTACCGATGAGCAGTTCTTC
CDR3 protein: CASSQRGTDEQFF

J gene: TRBJ2-7
clone size: .
D gene: .
V gene: TRBV9
CDR3 DNA: TGTGCCAGCAGCGTAGGTGGGGTTCCCTACGAGCAGTACTTC
CDR3 protein: CASSVGGVPYEQYF

J gene: TRBJ2-7
clone size: .
D gene: TRBD1
V gene: TRBV29-1
CDR3 DNA: TGCAGCGGTGAAGGACAGGGCTACGAGCAGTACTTC
CDR3 protein: CSGEGQGYEQYF

J gene: TRBJ2-7
clone size: few
D gene: .
V gene: TRBV27
CDR3 DNA: TGTGCCAGCAGTTTTAGGGCAGCCTACGAGCAGTACTTC
CDR3 protein: CASSFRAAYEQYF

J gene: TRBJ2-3
clone size: few
D gene: TRBD2
V gene: TRBV20-1
CDR3 DNA: TGCAGTGCTAGAGCGCGGGAGTCTAGCACAGATACGCAGTATTTT
CDR3 protein: CSARARESSTDTQYF

J gene: TRBJ2-1
clone size: .
D gene: .
V gene: TRBV7-9
CDR3 DNA: TGTGCCAACAGCTTTTTCCCGGTGCGAGACAATGAGCAGTTCTTC
CDR3 protein: CANSFFPVRDNEQFF

J gene: TRBJ1-6
clone size: few
D gene: .
V gene: TRBV7-8
CDR3 DNA: TGTGCCAGCAGCGATAGACGGTCCAGTTCACCCCTCCACTTT
CDR3 protein: CASSDRRSSSPLHF

J gene: TRBJ2-1
clone size: .
D gene: TRBD2
V gene: TRBV5-1
CDR3 DNA: TGCGCCAGCAGCTTGGTAGGCGGGAGCTATGATTCAAATGAGCAGTTCTTC
CDR3 protein: CASSLVGGSYDSNEQFF

J gene: TRBJ2-7
clone size: .
D gene: .
V gene: TRBV5-1
CDR3 DNA: TGCGCCAGCAGCGCACCCACAGGATACTCCTACAATGAGCAGTACTTC
CDR3 protein: CASSAPTGYSYNEQYF

J gene: TRBJ2-1
clone size: .
D gene: .
V gene: TRBV24-1
CDR3 DNA: TGTGCCACCAGTGATTTCAGCGGGAATGAGCAGTTCTTC
CDR3 protein: CATSDFSGNEQFF

J gene: TRBJ1-1
clone size: .
D gene: .
V gene: TRBV4-2
CDR3 DNA: TGTGCCAGCAGCCAAGATAATTCCTTCGTTTGGACTGAAGCTTTCTTT
CDR3 protein: CASSQDNSFVWTEAFF

J gene: TRBJ2-3
clone size: .
D gene: TRBD2
V gene: TRBV4-2
CDR3 DNA: TGTGCCAGCGGCCAAGAAAAGCGGGGTTGGGATACGCAGTATTTT
CDR3 protein: CASGQEKRGWDTQYF

J gene: TRBJ2-7
clone size: .
D gene: .
V gene: TRBV7-9
CDR3 DNA: TGTGCCAGCAGCTTAGGGGGGCCCTTCGAGCAGTACTTC
CDR3 protein: CASSLGGPFEQYF

J gene: TRBJ2-5
clone size: few
D gene: TRBD2
V gene: TRBV25-1
CDR3 DNA: TGTGCCAGCAGTGACCCCTCACAGTACGGTAGCGGGTACTACAGGGAGACCCAGTACTTC
CDR3 protein: CASSDPSQYGSGYYRETQYF

J gene: TRBJ2-1
clone size: .
D gene: TRBD2
V gene: TRBV7-2
CDR3 DNA: TGTGCCAGCAGCTCTTCTGTCAGGATGGTAGCGGGGCGTAATGAGCAGTTCTTC
CDR3 protein: CASSSSVRMVAGRNEQFF

J gene: TRBJ1-2
clone size: few
D gene: .
V gene: TRBV7-9
CDR3 DNA: TGTGCCAGCAGCGACGGGGTAACTAGTGGCTACACCTTC
CDR3 protein: CASSDGVTSGYTF

J gene: TRBJ2-1
clone size: few
D gene: TRBD2
V gene: TRBV7-9
CDR3 DNA: TGTGCCAGCAGCTCCCCCTTAGCGGGACCCTACAATGAGCAGTTCTTC
CDR3 protein: CASSSPLAGPYNEQFF

J gene: TRBJ1-2
clone size: .
D gene: TRBD1
V gene: TRBV12-3/TRBV12-4
CDR3 DNA: TGTGCCAGCAGCTACCGGGGACAGAATGGGTATCATCTATATGGCTACACCTTC
CDR3 protein: CASSYRGQNGYHLYGYTF

J gene: TRBJ2-5
clone size: .
D gene: .
V gene: TRBV7-8
CDR3 DNA: TGTGCCAGCAGCTTTAGCGGCAGTCGGGGGCAGTACTTC
CDR3 protein: CASSFSGSRGQYF

J gene: TRBJ2-3
clone size: .
D gene: TRBD1
V gene: TRBV20-1
CDR3 DNA: TGCAGTGCTAGAGCGAGGACAGGGGGCGCGGATACGCAGTATTTT
CDR3 protein: CSARARTGGADTQYF

J gene: TRBJ2-7
clone size: .
D gene: .
V gene: TRBV21-1
CDR3 DNA: TGTGCCAGCACATCGTACTACAGGGCCCGGCTCCCCTACGAGCAGTACTTC
CDR3 protein: CASTSYYRARLPYEQYF

J gene: TRBJ2-1
clone size: few
D gene: .
V gene: TRBV6-4
CDR3 DNA: TGTGCCAGCAGTGACAGAGCGGAGGCCAATGAGCAGTTCTTC
CDR3 protein: CASSDRAEANEQFF